The source of this T cell receptor beta chain is a study of cytomegalovirus exposure and HLA in healthy donors. Findings and caveats of the study: About 87% or about 30% of the time was how often most TCR beta V segments were productive, according to an earlier analysis.

A remark on this clone: The antigen remains unidentified.

The PCR made use of 60 Vbeta and 13 Jbeta primers. Measured with immunoSEQ multiplex PCR; TCRdb has only the in-frame clones, and not every one. This sample has 35,000 to 45,000 clones, with around 77% found just once. This TCR was recovered from a woman in her thirties in good health and CMV-seropositive. The sample taken for sequencing was PBMCs.

The CDR3 DNA is TGTGCCAGCAGTCCTAACGACTGGGACAGGGCCCACGAGCAGTACTTC. Translation gives CASSPNDWDRAHEQYF. The gene calls are TRBV6-6 and TRBJ2-7, with TRBD1 matching 9 bases. CDR1 MNHNY and CDR2 SVGAGI come from the germline V gene (reference sequence). This CDR3 spans 16 amino acids. V trimming: 5 bases; J trimming: 5 bases; junction bases outside the gene matches: 13.